Shown below are 5 T cell receptor beta chains from a single sample sequenced in a study of cytomegalovirus exposure and HLA in healthy donors. The PCR contained 60 Vbeta and 13 Jbeta primers. Libraries were prepared by immunoSEQ multiplex PCR; TCRdb keeps only in-frame clonotypes and omits some of them. The repertoire holds 150,000 to 200,000 clones, with 75% to 80% as singletons. The sequenced sample consisted of PBMCs. The source of these receptors is a man aged 45 to 65 in good health and CMV-seropositive.

The V call is TRBV4-2, the J call TRBJ2-3; 7 bases line up with TRBD1. The CDR3 is made up of 14 amino acids. Trimming took 0 bases from V and 5 from J; bases not matched to a gene: 2. CDR1 and CDR2 (germline): LGHNA, YNFKEQ. The CDR3 region has the DNA TGTGCCAGCAGCCAAGAACAGGGGCGAGATACGCAGTATTTT. Translating it yields CASSQEQGRDTQYF.

The rearrangement links TRBV28 to TRBJ2-7; 8 positions match TRBD2. Germline V gene sequence: CDR1 MDHEN, CDR2 SYDVKM. V dropped 7 bases and J dropped 5; count of bases not matched to a gene: 4. CDR3 length: 12 amino acids. CDR3 sequence reads: CASNTGGHEQYV. As DNA, the CDR3 is TGTGCCAGCAACACGGGGGGGCACGAGCAGTACGTC.

In the case of this clone: This CDR3 is also generated by other DNA sequences in the sample. This chain uses TRBV9 with TRBJ1-5; tentative D call: TRBD1 (5 bases). CDR1 is SGDLS and CDR2 is YYNGEE in the germline V gene. The germline V and J ends were trimmed by 0 bases and 4 bases, with 11 bases remaining between them. The CDR3 loop spans 15 amino acids. DNA for the CDR3: TGTGCCAGCAGCGTAGATGGGGCATTTAATCAGCCCCAGCATTTT. It is translated as CASSVDGAFNQPQHF.

This clone was counted once. This chain's CDR3 is CASSLGQASYEQYV. The CDR3, as DNA: TGTGCCAGCAGCTTGGGGCAGGCTTCCTACGAGCAGTACGTC. The V and J genes are TRBV5-5 and TRBJ2-7, with D unclear. This CDR3 has 14 residues. V was shortened by 0 bases and J by 1 base, with 8 bases between the two germline ends. CDR1 SGHKS and CDR2 YYEKEE come from the germline V gene (reference sequence).

This chain links TRBV7-9 with TRBJ2-5, with TRBD2 identical over 7 bases. Germline assignment: CDR1 SEHNR and CDR2 FQNEAQ (reference sequence). The junction had 8 bases not matched to a gene; V was cut back by 2 bases and J by 2 bases. The CDR3 has 16 residues. CDR3 coding DNA: TGTGCCAGCAGCTTACGGGGGGTGGCGCTACAAGAGACCCAGTACTTC. Translation: CASSLRGVALQETQYF.